This T cell receptor beta chain was captured by sequencing in a study of blood T cell repertoires in COVID-19. For recovered donors of Cohort 3, there were two negative PCRs, clearance, or symptom resolution. Original processing notes: Reference gene primer amplification gave nucleated cell count estimates. Profiled with immunoSEQ multiplex PCR; TCRdb holds only in-frame clones, not every one. V and J calls and clone size are as listed in that table; D and trimming were resolved from the DNA. The sample includes around 130,000 clones, roughly 89% of them seen just once. Trimming took 6 bases from V and 0 from J, leaving 12 bases between them. The V gene's germline CDR1 is SNHLY and CDR2 FYNNEI. The CDR3 sequence is 15 residues long.

Sequencing was done on a sample of PBMCs or T cells enriched from blood (not recorded which). The receptor comes from a woman in her 30s who had recovered from COVID-19. The chain recombines TRBV2 with TRBJ1-5, with a tentative D call TRBD1 (5 bases). The CDR3 DNA sequence: TGTGCCAGCAGCTACCGACAGAATAGCAATCAGCCCCAGCATTTT. Its protein is CASSYRQNSNQPQHF.